The following is a T cell receptor beta chain sequence with its context. Its specificity is not known. A much bigger clone sits one base away, suggesting this may be a read error. Trimming took off 0 bases at V and 5 bases at J, with 11 bases between the two ends. The CDR3 runs to 15 residues. Germline-derived CDR1 and CDR2 are ENHRY and SYGVKD. These data belong to a study of CD8 T cells in ankylosing spondylitis. Broader study findings: Reactive arthritis synovial fluid and blood previously showed some of these motif variants. Reportedly, matched ankylosing spondylitis synovial fluid was significantly enriched for disease-linked clones.

For TCR beta, libraries came from quantitative 5'-RACE with molecular barcodes. MiXCR, applied by TCRdb to the 5' RACE reads, yields one record per CDR3 protein. Of more than 250,000 distinct CDR3 sequences listed, about 9.9% are singletons. The clonotype comes from a female donor with ankylosing spondylitis or in good health (not recorded which). Sequencing was performed on blood, either unsorted or a sorted T cell fraction (not recorded which). The rearrangement uses TRBV10-3 and TRBJ1-5, with D unresolved. The CDR3 loop is CAISESRRDDQPQHF. The CDR3 DNA is TGTGCCATCAGTGAGTCGCGGCGCGATGATCAGCCCCAGCATTTT.